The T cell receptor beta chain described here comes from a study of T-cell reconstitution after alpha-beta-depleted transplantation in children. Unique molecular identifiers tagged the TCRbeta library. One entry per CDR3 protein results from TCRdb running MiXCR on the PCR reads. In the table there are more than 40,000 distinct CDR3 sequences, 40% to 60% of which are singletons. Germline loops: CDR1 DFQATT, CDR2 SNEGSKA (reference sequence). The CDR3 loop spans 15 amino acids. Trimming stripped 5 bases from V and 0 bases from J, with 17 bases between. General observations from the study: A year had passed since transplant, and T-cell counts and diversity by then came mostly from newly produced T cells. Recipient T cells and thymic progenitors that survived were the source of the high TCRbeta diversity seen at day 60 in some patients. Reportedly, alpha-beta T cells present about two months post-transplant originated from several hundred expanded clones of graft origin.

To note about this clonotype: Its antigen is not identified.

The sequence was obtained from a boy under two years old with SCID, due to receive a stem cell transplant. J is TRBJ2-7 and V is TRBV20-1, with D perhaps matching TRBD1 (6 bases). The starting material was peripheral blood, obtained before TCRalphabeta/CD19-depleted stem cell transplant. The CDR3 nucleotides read TGCAGTGCTGGAATTAAAGGGGGAAACTCCTACGAGCAGTACTTC. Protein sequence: CSAGIKGGNSYEQYF.